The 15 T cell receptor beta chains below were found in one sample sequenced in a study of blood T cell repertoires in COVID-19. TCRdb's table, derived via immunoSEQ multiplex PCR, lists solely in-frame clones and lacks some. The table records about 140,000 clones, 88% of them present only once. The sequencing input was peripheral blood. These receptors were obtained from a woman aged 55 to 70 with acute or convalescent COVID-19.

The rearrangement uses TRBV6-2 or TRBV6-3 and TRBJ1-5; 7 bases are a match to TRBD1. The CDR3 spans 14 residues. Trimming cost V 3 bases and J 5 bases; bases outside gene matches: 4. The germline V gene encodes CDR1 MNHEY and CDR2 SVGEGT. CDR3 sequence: CASSYEGAYQPQHF. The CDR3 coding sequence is TGTGCCAGCAGTTATGAGGGGGCATATCAGCCCCAGCATTTT.

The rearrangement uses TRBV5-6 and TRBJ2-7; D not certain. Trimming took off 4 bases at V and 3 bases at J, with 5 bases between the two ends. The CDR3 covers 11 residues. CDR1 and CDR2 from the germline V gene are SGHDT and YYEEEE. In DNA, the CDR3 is TGTGCCAGCAGCCAACTCTACGAGCAGTACTTC. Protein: CASSQLYEQYF.

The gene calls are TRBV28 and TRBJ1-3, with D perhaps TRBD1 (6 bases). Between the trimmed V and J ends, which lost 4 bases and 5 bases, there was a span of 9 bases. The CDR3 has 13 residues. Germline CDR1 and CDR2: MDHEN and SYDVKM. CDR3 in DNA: TGTGCCAGCAGTTCCGGGACAAGAAACACCATATATTTT. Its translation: CASSSGTRNTIYF.

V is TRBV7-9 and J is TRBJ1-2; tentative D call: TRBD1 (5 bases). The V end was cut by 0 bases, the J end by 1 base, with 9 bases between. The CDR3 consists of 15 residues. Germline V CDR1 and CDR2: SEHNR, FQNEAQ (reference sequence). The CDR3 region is CASSLAGANNYGYTF. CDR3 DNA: TGTGCCAGCAGCTTAGCAGGGGCAAATAACTATGGCTACACCTTC.

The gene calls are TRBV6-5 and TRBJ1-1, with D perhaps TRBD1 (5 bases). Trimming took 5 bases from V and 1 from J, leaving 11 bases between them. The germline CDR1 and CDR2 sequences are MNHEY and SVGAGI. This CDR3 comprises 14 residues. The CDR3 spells CASSRGAPNTEAFF. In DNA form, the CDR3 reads TGTGCCAGCAGTCGCGGGGCCCCGAACACTGAAGCTTTCTTT.

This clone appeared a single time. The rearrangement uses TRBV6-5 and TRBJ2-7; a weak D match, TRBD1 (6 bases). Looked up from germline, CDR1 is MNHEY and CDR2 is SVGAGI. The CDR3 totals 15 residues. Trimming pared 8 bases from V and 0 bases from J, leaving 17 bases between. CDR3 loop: CASRTNTGNSYEQYF. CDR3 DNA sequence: TGTGCCAGCCGAACGAACACAGGGAACTCCTACGAGCAGTACTTC.

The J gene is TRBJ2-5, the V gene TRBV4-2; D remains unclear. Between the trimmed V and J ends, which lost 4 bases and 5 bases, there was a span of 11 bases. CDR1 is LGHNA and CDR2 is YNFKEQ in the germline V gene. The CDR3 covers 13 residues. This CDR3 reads CASSLLLGETQYF. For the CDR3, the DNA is TGTGCCAGCAGCCTACTACTCGGGGAGACCCAGTACTTC.

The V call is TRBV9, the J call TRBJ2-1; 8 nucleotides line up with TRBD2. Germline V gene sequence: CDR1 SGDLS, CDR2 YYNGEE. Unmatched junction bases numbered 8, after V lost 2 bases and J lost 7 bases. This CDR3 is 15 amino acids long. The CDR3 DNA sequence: TGTGCCAGCAGCGTTTCCGGGGGGGCCTGGAATGAGCAGTTCTTC. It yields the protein CASSVSGGAWNEQFF.

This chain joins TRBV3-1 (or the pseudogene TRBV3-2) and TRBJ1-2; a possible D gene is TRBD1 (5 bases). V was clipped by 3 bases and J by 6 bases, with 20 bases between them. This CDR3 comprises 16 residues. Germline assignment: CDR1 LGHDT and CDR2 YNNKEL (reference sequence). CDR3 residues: CASSQLGGVREDGYTF. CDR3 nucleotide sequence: TGTGCCAGCAGCCAGCTGGGGGGGGTCAGAGAAGATGGCTACACCTTC.

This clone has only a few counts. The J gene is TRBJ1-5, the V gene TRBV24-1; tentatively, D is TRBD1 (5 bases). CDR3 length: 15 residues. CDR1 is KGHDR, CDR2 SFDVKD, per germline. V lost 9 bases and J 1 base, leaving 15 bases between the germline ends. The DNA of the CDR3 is TGTGCCACCTCGGGGGGGTCGGGGAGCAATCAGCCCCAGCATTTT. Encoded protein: CATSGGSGSNQPQHF.

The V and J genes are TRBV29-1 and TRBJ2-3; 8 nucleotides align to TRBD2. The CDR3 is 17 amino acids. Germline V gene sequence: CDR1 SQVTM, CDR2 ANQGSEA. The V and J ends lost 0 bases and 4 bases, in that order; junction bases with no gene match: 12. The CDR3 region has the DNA TGCAGCGTTGAAGAGTTCGGTATTAGCGGGGTCGCAGATACGCAGTATTTT. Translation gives CSVEEFGISGVADTQYF.

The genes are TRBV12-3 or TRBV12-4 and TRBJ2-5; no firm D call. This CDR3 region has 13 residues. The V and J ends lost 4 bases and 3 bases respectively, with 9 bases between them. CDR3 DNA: TGTGCCAGCAGTTACACGGGTAAAGAGACCCAGTACTTC. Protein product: CASSYTGKETQYF.

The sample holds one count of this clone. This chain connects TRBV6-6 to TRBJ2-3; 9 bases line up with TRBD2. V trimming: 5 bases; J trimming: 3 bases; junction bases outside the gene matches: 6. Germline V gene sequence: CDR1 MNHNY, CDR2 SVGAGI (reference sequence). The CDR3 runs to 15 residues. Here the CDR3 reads CASSPGAGGTDTQYF. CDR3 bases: TGTGCCAGCAGTCCCGGGGCGGGGGGGACAGATACGCAGTATTTT.

The CDR3 DNA is TGTGCCAGCACCTCGGGGAGCACTGAAGCTTTCTTT. It is translated as CASTSGSTEAFF. The chain joins TRBV12-3 or TRBV12-4 to TRBJ1-1; D is unclear. CDR3 size: 12 residues. V lost 7 bases, J lost 4 bases, and 10 bases lay in between.

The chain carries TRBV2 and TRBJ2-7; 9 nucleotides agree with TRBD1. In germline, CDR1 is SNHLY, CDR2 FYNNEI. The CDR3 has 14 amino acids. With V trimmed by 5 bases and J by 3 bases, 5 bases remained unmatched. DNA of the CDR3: TGTGCCAGCAGTTGGGACAGGGAAGACTACGAGCAGTACTTC. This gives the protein CASSWDREDYEQYF.